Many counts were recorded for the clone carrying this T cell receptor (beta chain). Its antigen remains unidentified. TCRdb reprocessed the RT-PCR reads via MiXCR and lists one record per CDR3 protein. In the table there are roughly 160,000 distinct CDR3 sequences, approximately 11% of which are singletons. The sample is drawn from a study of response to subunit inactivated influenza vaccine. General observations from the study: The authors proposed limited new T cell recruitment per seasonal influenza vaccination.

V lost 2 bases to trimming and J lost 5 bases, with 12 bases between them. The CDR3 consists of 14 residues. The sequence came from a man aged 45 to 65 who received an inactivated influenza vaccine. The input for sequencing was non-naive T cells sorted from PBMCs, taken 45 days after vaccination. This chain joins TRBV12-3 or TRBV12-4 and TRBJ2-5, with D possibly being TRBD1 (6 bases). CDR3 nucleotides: TGTGCCAGCAGTTTAATGGGGGCCGGGGAGACCCAGTACTTC. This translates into CASSLMGAGETQYF.